This T cell receptor beta chain was identified in a study of cytomegalovirus exposure and HLA in healthy donors. Germline V lookup: CDR1 SGHRS, CDR2 YFSETQ. The CDR3 runs to 15 residues. V lost 2 bases, J lost 4 bases, and 5 bases stayed unmatched. Amplification used 60 Vbeta primers and 13 Jbeta primers. Clones were sequenced by immunoSEQ multiplex PCR, and TCRdb holds only the in-frame ones, with some missing. This repertoire shows 110,000 to 150,000 clones, approximately 79% found once; its top ten account for about 1.3%. The source of this sequence is a female donor in good health and CMV-seronegative. The chain combines TRBV5-1 with TRBJ2-3, with 9 positions matching TRBD1. Sequencing was performed on PBMCs. This CDR3 reads CASSLGDREPDTQYF. CDR3 coding DNA: TGCGCCAGCAGCTTAGGGGACAGGGAACCAGATACGCAGTATTTT.